These 18 T cell receptor beta chains originate from one sample sequenced in a study of siplizumab effects on memory and regulatory T cells. TCRdb's table, derived via immunoSEQ multiplex PCR, lists solely in-frame clones and lacks some. The sample yields 9,500 or so clones, approximately 40% seen once. Cells of the mixed lymphocyte reaction were cocultured at 37 degrees C for about six days. Their antigens remain unidentified. Sequences were obtained from CFSE-low (dividing) CD8+ T cells sorted from an allogeneic mixed lymphocyte reaction. These TCRs come from a human donor in good health; the cells came from an allogeneic mixed lymphocyte reaction.

The chain links TRBV6-5 to TRBJ1-1; D is unclear. V was pared by 4 bases and J by 5 bases, with 5 bases between. The CDR3 sequence is 11 residues long. Germline CDR1 MNHEY, CDR2 SVGAGI. In DNA form, the CDR3 reads TGTGCCAGCAGTTTCGGGACTGAAGCTTTCTTT. As protein: CASSFGTEAFF.

The chain recombines TRBV6-1 with TRBJ2-2; no clear D gene. CDR1 and CDR2 (germline): MNHNS, SASEGT. Trimming stripped 3 bases from V and 4 bases from J, with 15 bases between. The CDR3 length is 16 residues. The CDR3 nucleotides read TGTGCCAGCAGTGAGAGCAGAGGTTGGAGCACCGGGGAGCTGTTTTTT. This translates into CASSESRGWSTGELFF.

The rearrangement links TRBV10-2 to TRBJ2-3, with D perhaps assigned TRBD1 or TRBD2 (5 bases each). CDR1 and CDR2 from the germline V gene are WSHSY and SAAADI. The CDR3 is 14 residues long. Trimming removed 0 bases from V and 3 bases from J, with 7 bases in between. The CDR3 spells CASSESGETDTQYF. CDR3 DNA sequence: TGCGCCAGCAGTGAGTCGGGGGAAACAGATACGCAGTATTTT.

The chain recombines TRBV10-3 with TRBJ1-5; D remains unclear. Between the trimmed V and J ends, which lost 3 bases and 5 bases, there was a span of 8 bases. The germline V gene has CDR1 ENHRY and CDR2 SYGVKD. The CDR3 loop spans 13 amino acids. For the CDR3, the DNA is TGTGCCATCAGTGATATGATTGATCAGCCCCAGCATTTT. Protein product: CAISDMIDQPQHF.

By frequency in the sample, this clone is medium-sized. V and J are TRBV4-1 and TRBJ2-7; 11 nucleotides match TRBD2. After removal of 4 bases from V and 7 bases from J, the junction contained 6 bases not matched to a gene. The CDR3 totals 14 residues. CDR1 is MGHRA, CDR2 YSYEKL, per germline. The CDR3 region has the DNA TGCGCCAGCAGCCCCCGACTAGCGGGGCATGAGCAGTACTTC. Translated, it gives CASSPRLAGHEQYF.

This clone turned up a few times. The chain uses TRBV4-1 and TRBJ1-5, with TRBD1 matching over 11 bases. With V trimmed by 4 bases and J by 1 base, 9 bases remained unmatched. The CDR3 runs 18 residues. In germline, CDR1 is MGHRA, CDR2 YSYEKL. This CDR3 is CASSPWTGGEGSNQPQHF. CDR3 DNA sequence: TGCGCCAGCAGCCCCTGGACAGGGGGCGAAGGGAGCAATCAGCCCCAGCATTTT.

The chain combines TRBV7-9 with TRBJ2-1; D ambiguous. The CDR3 length is 14 residues. V lost 0 bases to trimming and J lost 6 bases, with 9 bases between them. The germline CDR1 and CDR2 sequences are SEHNR and FQNEAQ (reference sequence). The CDR3 loop is CASSLAFPLNEQFF. CDR3 nucleotides: TGTGCCAGCAGCTTAGCGTTTCCTCTCAATGAGCAGTTCTTC. The whole variable domain, remainder taken from reference TRBV7-9 and TRBJ2-1, is DTGVSQNPRHKITKRGQNVTFRCDPISEHNRLYWYRQTLGQGPEFLTYFQNEAQLEKSRLLSDRFSAERPKGSFSTLEIQRTEQGDSAMYLCASSLAFPLNEQFFGPGTRLTVL.

The chain recombines TRBV27 with TRBJ2-5, with D perhaps assigned TRBD1 or TRBD2 (5 bases each). Trimming pared 5 bases from V and 2 bases from J, leaving 15 bases between. CDR1 and CDR2 (germline): MNHEY, SMNVEV (reference sequence). The CDR3 contains 15 residues. CDR3: CASSPLIGGQETQYF. The DNA for the CDR3 is TGTGCCAGCAGTCCCCTGATTGGGGGACAAGAGACCCAGTACTTC.

By sample share, this clone is medium-sized. V usage is TRBV27 and J usage is TRBJ1-3, with TRBD1 as a possible D gene (5 bases). The ends were cut back, 6 bases at V and 1 base at J, with 10 bases in the middle. This CDR3 has 14 amino acids. The germline V gene encodes CDR1 MNHEY and CDR2 SMNVEV (reference sequence). The CDR3 protein is CASSGQSSGNTIYF. CDR3 sequence (DNA): TGTGCCAGCAGCGGACAAAGTTCTGGAAACACCATATATTTT.

The genes are TRBV2 and TRBJ2-5; tentatively, D is TRBD1 (8 bases). Between the trimmed V and J ends, which lost 5 bases and 0 bases, there was a span of 25 bases. The germline V gene has CDR1 SNHLY and CDR2 FYNNEI. The CDR3 is 19 residues long. This CDR3 is CASSTTGQGGVENQETQYF. The CDR3 nucleotides read TGTGCCAGCAGTACTACTGGACAGGGAGGGGTAGAGAACCAAGAGACCCAGTACTTC.

The V and J genes are TRBV7-3 and TRBJ1-3, with TRBD1 identical over 8 bases. The CDR3 extends over 16 amino acids. V was pared by 3 bases and J by 3 bases, with 7 bases of the junction left unmatched. The germline V gene encodes CDR1 SGHTA and CDR2 FQGTGA. Here the CDR3 DNA reads TGTGCCAGCAGCTTTCCGCAGGGGGCTGTTGGAAACACCATATATTTT. This gives the protein CASSFPQGAVGNTIYF.

V gene TRBV19 combines with J gene TRBJ2-4; TRBD1 agrees at 8 bases. Trimming removed 5 bases from V and 8 bases from J; junction bases left unmatched: 8. This CDR3 is 14 amino acids long. Per the germline V gene, CDR1 is LNHDA and CDR2 is SQIVND (reference sequence). The CDR3 sequence is CASSSTGVGDIQYF. CDR3 DNA sequence: TGTGCCAGTAGTTCGACAGGGGTAGGGGACATTCAGTACTTC.

The CDR3 protein is CASSLHANTGELFF. The CDR3 region has the DNA TGTGCCAGCAGTTTACACGCGAACACCGGGGAGCTGTTTTTT. The chain couples TRBV27 to TRBJ2-2; D unclear. The CDR3 extends over 14 amino acids. Trimming removed 2 bases at V and 0 bases at J, with 4 bases between. Germline loops: CDR1 MNHEY, CDR2 SMNVEV (reference sequence).

The gene calls are TRBV5-3 and TRBJ1-5, with D possibly being TRBD1 (5 bases). TRBV5-3 falls under the ORF class, with uncertain function. Trimming stripped 8 bases from V and 6 bases from J, with 18 bases between. The CDR3 consists of 14 residues. This chain's CDR3 is CASSPGAGSQPQHF. In nucleotides, the CDR3 is TGTGCCAGCAGCCCTGGGGCAGGGAGTCAGCCCCAGCATTTT.

This chain joins TRBV13 and TRBJ1-1, with D possibly being TRBD1 (5 bases). The CDR3 length is 12 residues. Germline CDR1 is PRHDT and CDR2 is FYEKMQ (reference sequence). With 5 bases removed from V and 5 bases from J, the gap between germline ends came to 9 bases. CDR3 bases: TGTGCCAGCAGCCCCGGGGGAACTGAAGCTTTCTTT. Translation gives CASSPGGTEAFF.

This clone was picked up a small number of times. This rearrangement joins TRBV9 to TRBJ1-1; no firm D call. The V gene lost 0 bases and the J gene lost 7 bases, with 10 bases spanning the gap. CDR3 length: 13 amino acids. Germline-derived CDR1 and CDR2 are SGDLS and YYNGEE. The CDR3 spells CASSVGSEGEAFF. The DNA of the CDR3 is TGTGCCAGCAGCGTAGGGAGTGAGGGTGAAGCTTTCTTT.

The chain combines TRBV27 with TRBJ2-3, with 8 bases that match TRBD1. The CDR3 contains 16 residues. After removal of 6 bases from V and 1 base from J, the junction contained 9 bases not matched to a gene. Looked up from germline, CDR1 is MNHEY and CDR2 is SMNVEV (reference sequence). The CDR3 loop reads CASRGRGLLGTDTQYF. CDR3 sequence (DNA): TGTGCCAGCAGGGGCAGGGGGCTTCTAGGCACAGATACGCAGTATTTT.

The chain employs TRBV18 and TRBJ2-7; D is unclear. Trimming left V 2 bases short and J 4 bases short, with 9 bases between. Germline assignment: CDR1 KGHSH and CDR2 LQKENI. The CDR3 is 13 amino acids. The CDR3 protein is CASSPGPFYEQYF. The CDR3 bases are TGTGCCAGCTCACCAGGGCCGTTTTACGAGCAGTACTTC.